These 30 T cell receptor beta chains originate from one sample sequenced in a study of blood T cells in healthy people across ages. The authors ran a second PCR of roughly 6 to 12 cycles using a sample-barcoded 5' primer and a J-beta primer mix. MiXCR was run by TCRdb on the 5' RACE reads, yielding one entry per CDR3 protein. The data show 700,000 to 950,000 distinct CDR3 sequences, roughly 50% seen once. Sequenced: blood. The receptors here all came from a man aged 30 to 45 in good health.

The rearrangement uses TRBV28 and TRBJ2-1; D is unclear. V was cut by 4 bases and J by 0 bases, with 13 bases left in between. Per germline, CDR1 MDHEN and CDR2 SYDVKM. CDR3 length equals 16 residues. CDR3 DNA: TGTGCCAGCAGTTCAGAAGGTGCCTTCTCCTACAATGAGCAGTTCTTC. This gives the protein CASSSEGAFSYNEQFF.

This chain uses TRBV20-1 with TRBJ2-5; 11 bases align to TRBD2. J gave up 4 bases and V 4 bases, and 20 bases lay outside the gene matches. This CDR3 is 19 amino acids long. Per the germline V gene, CDR1 is DFQATT and CDR2 is SNEGSKA (reference sequence). This CDR3 reads CSAKDRLAGGLGHRETQYF. CDR3 DNA: TGCAGTGCTAAAGACAGGCTAGCGGGAGGACTCGGTCATCGAGAGACCCAGTACTTC.

This rearrangement joins TRBV9 to TRBJ2-3; D is undetermined. The CDR3 extends over 12 amino acids. Germline CDR1 is SGDLS and CDR2 is YYNGEE. Between the trimmed V and J ends, which lost 2 bases and 6 bases, there was a span of 7 bases. CDR3 DNA: TGTGCCAGCAGCGTCACGTGGGATACGCAGTATTTT. This translates into CASSVTWDTQYF. Full variable domain (missing parts from reference TRBV9 and TRBJ2-3): DSGVTQTPKHLITATGQRVTLRCSPRSGDLSVYWYQQSLDQGLQFLIQYYNGEERAKGNILERFSAQQFPDLHSELNLSSLELGDSALYFCASSVTWDTQYFGPGTRLTVL.

This chain joins TRBV4-3 and TRBJ2-5; tentatively, D is TRBD2 (6 bases). V lost 1 base and J 5 bases, leaving 14 bases between the germline ends. CDR3 size: 15 residues. From germline, CDR1 is LGHNA and CDR2 YSLEER. This chain's CDR3 is CASSQVAGRDETQYF. As DNA, the CDR3 is TGCGCCAGCAGCCAAGTCGCAGGGCGGGATGAGACCCAGTACTTC.

This clonotype was counted a few times. CDR3 sequence reads: CASSLWLAEPAETQYF. In DNA, the CDR3 is TGTGCCAGCAGCTTATGGCTAGCGGAGCCTGCAGAGACCCAGTACTTC. This chain uses TRBV7-2 with TRBJ2-5; 7 bases map to TRBD2. Germline V lookup: CDR1 SGHTA, CDR2 FQGNSA. J lost 4 bases, V lost 2 bases, and 10 bases had no gene match. CDR3 length: 16 residues. The variable domain in full, with the rest retrieved from reference TRBV7-2 and TRBJ2-5, is GAGVSQSPSNKVTEKGKDVELRCDPISGHTALYWYRQSLGQGLEFLIYFQGNSAPDKSGLPSDRFSAERTGGSVSTLTIQRTQQEDSAVYLCASSLWLAEPAETQYFGPGTRLLVL.

This clonotype was detected only a few times. The V gene is TRBV6-6, the J gene TRBJ2-7, with D tentatively TRBD1 (6 bases). This CDR3 region has 15 residues. Between the trimmed V and J ends, which lost 6 bases and 4 bases, there was a span of 19 bases. The germline gives CDR1 MNHNY, CDR2 SVGAGI (reference sequence). This chain's CDR3 is CASSSEQGRSYEQYF. The CDR3 DNA sequence: TGTGCCAGCAGCTCTGAACAGGGCCGCTCGTACGAGCAGTACTTC.

The V call is TRBV20-1, the J call TRBJ2-5, with 8 bases fitting TRBD2. V lost 6 bases to trimming and J lost 2 bases; unmatched junction nucleotides: 14. CDR1 is DFQATT and CDR2 is SNEGSKA in the germline V gene (reference sequence). This CDR3 region has 16 residues. The chain's CDR3 is CSAFRLSGEFQETQYF. The CDR3 DNA is TGCAGTGCCTTCCGTCTTAGCGGGGAATTTCAAGAGACCCAGTACTTC.

The rearrangement joins TRBV9 to TRBJ2-7, with TRBD2 identical over 14 bases. The closer fit of TRBJ2-5 to the DNA end suggests the J call may be wrong. Germline lookup yields CDR1 SGDLS and CDR2 YYNGEE. The CDR3 has 16 amino acids. CDR3 coding DNA: TGTGCCAGCAGCCCTGGGGGACTAGCGGGAGCGGAGACCCAGTACTTC. Encoded protein: CASSPGGLAGAETQYF.

This clonotype was seen ten or more times. This rearrangement joins TRBV29-1 to TRBJ1-2, with D unresolved. CDR1 and CDR2 from the germline V gene are SQVTM and ANQGSEA. Deletions cut 4 bases from V and 1 base from J, with 13 bases between. The CDR3 runs 14 residues. This CDR3 reads CSVGGGSGNYGYTF. As DNA, the CDR3 is TGCAGCGTTGGGGGTGGTTCTGGTAACTATGGCTACACCTTC.

The chain recombines TRBV7-2 with TRBJ2-7; 11 nucleotides align to TRBD1. V lost 1 base to trimming and J lost 3 bases; unmatched junction nucleotides: 2. CDR1 and CDR2 from the germline V gene are SGHTA and FQGNSA. There are 15 residues in the CDR3. The DNA for the CDR3 is TGTGCCAGCAGCTTAGTGGGGACAGGGGGCTACGAGCAGTACTTC. It encodes CASSLVGTGGYEQYF.

The chain joins TRBV4-2 to TRBJ2-1; D might be TRBD2 (5 bases). V was pared by 3 bases and J by 2 bases, with 17 bases between. The CDR3 consists of 17 residues. Germline lookup yields CDR1 LGHNA and CDR2 YNFKEQ. The CDR3 reads CASSQELWTHTYNEQFF. The CDR3 DNA follows: TGTGCCAGCAGCCAGGAGCTCTGGACTCATACCTACAATGAGCAGTTCTTC.

The chain is built from TRBV24-1 and TRBJ2-6; 10 nucleotides match TRBD1. This CDR3 is built from 17 residues. J was trimmed by 12 bases and V by 3 bases; bases with no gene match: 13. CDR1 is KGHDR, CDR2 SFDVKD, per germline. CDR3 bases: TGTGCCACCAGTGATCCCCGGCCGGGACAGGGGAGTTGCGTCCTGACTTTC. As protein: CATSDPRPGQGSCVLTF.

The genes are TRBV7-2 and TRBJ2-7; 8 nucleotides agree with TRBD1. The V gene's germline CDR1 is SGHTA and CDR2 FQGNSA. This CDR3 has 15 residues. The J segment lost 2 bases and the V segment lost 3 bases, leaving 6 bases of the junction unmatched. This CDR3 is CASSLTATGAYEQYF. The CDR3 DNA sequence: TGTGCCAGCAGCTTGACTGCGACAGGGGCCTACGAGCAGTACTTC.

This chain links TRBV5-1 with TRBJ1-1; TRBD1 might be the D (6 bases). Germline assignment: CDR1 SGHRS and CDR2 YFSETQ. The ends were cut back, 4 bases at V and 9 bases at J, with 19 bases in the middle. The CDR3 contains 14 residues. The CDR3 DNA sequence: TGCGCCAGCAGCGCCGGAGGGTCGGGGGGGCAAGCTTTCTTT. It yields the protein CASSAGGSGGQAFF.

The chain joins TRBV20-1 to TRBJ1-5; 9 positions match TRBD1. The CDR3 is made up of 16 amino acids. Trimming removed 6 bases from V and 4 bases from J; junction bases left unmatched: 13. Germline V gene lookup returns CDR1 DFQATT and CDR2 SNEGSKA (reference sequence). This CDR3 is CSAGTGFLDANQPQHF. The DNA of the CDR3 is TGCAGTGCAGGGACAGGGTTTCTTGACGCTAATCAGCCCCAGCATTTT.

V usage is TRBV20-1 and J usage is TRBJ2-3; D is uncertain. The germline V gene encodes CDR1 DFQATT and CDR2 SNEGSKA (reference sequence). The CDR3 is made up of 12 amino acids. The V gene lost 3 bases and the J gene lost 4 bases, with 8 bases spanning the gap. The CDR3 sequence: CSARASADTQYF. CDR3 nucleotides: TGCAGTGCTAGGGCGTCGGCAGATACGCAGTATTTT.

A remark on this clonotype: A much larger clone lies one base from this, so it may be a read error. The CDR3 region is CSAPPSAGGLNEQYF. In DNA, the CDR3 is TGCAGTGCTCCCCCCTCAGCGGGAGGTTTGAATGAGCAGTACTTC. This chain links TRBV20-1 with TRBJ2-5; 9 bases fit TRBD2. V lost 5 bases to trimming and J lost 11 bases; unmatched junction nucleotides: 18. This CDR3 spans 15 amino acids. Germline values: CDR1 DFQATT, CDR2 SNEGSKA (reference sequence).

The J gene is TRBJ2-5, the V gene TRBV20-1; 9 bases are shared with TRBD1. The J call is doubtful: the DNA matches TRBJ2-7 better. Germline CDR1 DFQATT, CDR2 SNEGSKA (reference sequence). The CDR3 spans 14 residues. CDR3 nucleotides: TGCAGTGCTAGAGACCGGACAGGGGATCACGAGCAGTACTTC. Translating it yields CSARDRTGDHEQYF.

The chain uses TRBV3-1 and TRBJ2-5; possible D gene TRBD2, 5 bases. The J call is doubtful: the DNA matches TRBJ2-7 better. The CDR3 runs 15 residues. Germline V gene lookup returns CDR1 LGHDT and CDR2 YNNKEL (reference sequence). The CDR3 nucleotides read TGTGCCAGCAGCCAAGAGGGTGGGAGATCCGACGAGCAGTACTTC. Translating it yields CASSQEGGRSDEQYF.

V gene TRBV9 combines with J gene TRBJ1-4, with a tentative D call TRBD1 (5 bases). CDR1 and CDR2 (germline): SGDLS, YYNGEE. This CDR3 spans 15 amino acids. V shed 3 bases and J shed 15 bases, with 24 bases lying between them. CDR3 bases: TGTGCCAGCAGCGGAACCGGGACGGTACCCACCAAGTTGTTTTTT. Translated: CASSGTGTVPTKLFF.

V and J are TRBV27 and TRBJ1-4; D is unresolved. Germline values: CDR1 MNHEY, CDR2 SMNVEV (reference sequence). The V and J ends lost 3 bases and 3 bases respectively, with 14 bases between them. CDR3 length: 16 residues. In DNA, the CDR3 is TGTGCCAGCAGTTTTACTATAGGGCTGCCTAATGAAAAACTGTTTTTT. It is translated as CASSFTIGLPNEKLFF.

J is TRBJ2-7 and V is TRBV27; D is ambiguous. Trimming took 5 bases from V and 0 from J, leaving 8 bases between them. This CDR3 region has 13 residues. Looked up from germline, CDR1 is MNHEY and CDR2 is SMNVEV (reference sequence). The CDR3 bases are TGTGCCAGCAGTGTCGTGGACTCCTACGAGCAGTACTTC. It yields the protein CASSVVDSYEQYF.

This clonotype turned up a few times. The gene calls are TRBV12-3 or TRBV12-4 and TRBJ2-3, with D perhaps TRBD2 (6 bases). Trimming left V 6 bases short and J 5 bases short, with 21 bases between. The CDR3 runs 16 residues. DNA for the CDR3: TGTGCCAGCAGAGACCTCGGACTAAGGGGAATAGATACGCAGTATTTT. It codes for CASRDLGLRGIDTQYF.

The chain couples TRBV4-2 to TRBJ2-3; 8 bases match TRBD2. CDR3 length: 16 amino acids. Germline CDR1 is LGHNA and CDR2 is YNFKEQ. V lost 1 base, J lost 4 bases, and 7 bases stayed unmatched. DNA for the CDR3: TGTGCCAGCAGCCAAGTCTCGCGGGGGGTTCCAGATACGCAGTATTTT. Translation: CASSQVSRGVPDTQYF.

This clonotype turned up a few times. This rearrangement joins TRBV29-1 to TRBJ2-5, with TRBD2 identical over 10 bases. This CDR3 has 14 amino acids. The germline gives CDR1 SQVTM, CDR2 ANQGSEA. With V trimmed by 4 bases and J by 3 bases, 5 bases remained unmatched. DNA for the CDR3: TGCAGCGTTGCCAGGACTAGCGGAAAAGAGACCCAGTACTTC. Its translation is CSVARTSGKETQYF. Full variable domain (remainder filled in from reference TRBV29-1 and TRBJ2-5): SAVISQKPSRDICQRGTSLTIQCQVDSQVTMMFWYRQQPGQSLTLIATANQGSEATYESGFVIDKFPISRPNLTFSTLTVSNMSPEDSSIYLCSVARTSGKETQYFGPGTRLLVL.

The rearrangement links TRBV7-2 to TRBJ2-7, with 9 bases fitting TRBD2. Near its end, the DNA agrees better with TRBJ2-5, so the J call may be wrong. From germline, CDR1 is SGHTA and CDR2 FQGNSA. The CDR3 is 16 residues long. The chain's CDR3 is CASSLRPSGIQETQYF. The DNA of the CDR3 is TGTGCCAGCAGTCTCCGGCCTAGCGGGATCCAAGAGACCCAGTACTTC.

The V call is TRBV6-6, the J call TRBJ1-5; D possibly corresponds to TRBD1 (5 bases). V was cut by 5 bases and J by 7 bases, with 15 bases left in between. Per the germline V gene, CDR1 is MNHNY and CDR2 is SVGAGI (reference sequence). This CDR3 is 14 amino acids long. CDR3: CASSPGVYGQPQHF. CDR3 nucleotide sequence: TGTGCCAGCAGTCCGGGGGTTTACGGACAGCCCCAGCATTTT.

This clonotype appeared a single time. This chain joins TRBV21-1 and TRBJ2-5; TRBD1 is taken as the D call from the table, unchecked against the DNA. The J call may be wrong; the DNA end is better matched by TRBJ2-7. TRBV21-1 constitutes a pseudogene. The CDR3 covers 15 residues. The CDR3 nucleotides are TGTGCCAGCAGTTTTGGGACAGGGAAATTGTACGAGCAGTACTTC. It translates to CASSFGTGKLYEQYF.

J is TRBJ2-5 and V is TRBV28; D is ambiguous. This CDR3 region has 18 residues. Germline V gene sequence: CDR1 MDHEN, CDR2 SYDVKM. Trimming stripped 6 bases from V and 2 bases from J, with 25 bases between. In DNA, the CDR3 is TGTGCCAGCAGCTCCATCACCCCGGCAGGCTACTTACAAGAGACCCAGTACTTC. This codes for CASSSITPAGYLQETQYF.

This clonotype has only a few counts. The chain joins TRBV7-2 to TRBJ2-1; no clear D gene. V lost 1 base, J lost 2 bases, and 3 bases lay in between. The CDR3 sequence is 13 residues long. The germline gives CDR1 SGHTA, CDR2 FQGNSA. The CDR3 here is CASSLDPYNEQFF. The CDR3, as DNA: TGTGCCAGCAGCTTAGACCCCTACAATGAGCAGTTCTTC. Full variable domain (rest looked up from reference TRBV7-2 and TRBJ2-1): GAGVSQSPSNKVTEKGKDVELRCDPISGHTALYWYRQSLGQGLEFLIYFQGNSAPDKSGLPSDRFSAERTGGSVSTLTIQRTQQEDSAVYLCASSLDPYNEQFFGPGTRLTVL.